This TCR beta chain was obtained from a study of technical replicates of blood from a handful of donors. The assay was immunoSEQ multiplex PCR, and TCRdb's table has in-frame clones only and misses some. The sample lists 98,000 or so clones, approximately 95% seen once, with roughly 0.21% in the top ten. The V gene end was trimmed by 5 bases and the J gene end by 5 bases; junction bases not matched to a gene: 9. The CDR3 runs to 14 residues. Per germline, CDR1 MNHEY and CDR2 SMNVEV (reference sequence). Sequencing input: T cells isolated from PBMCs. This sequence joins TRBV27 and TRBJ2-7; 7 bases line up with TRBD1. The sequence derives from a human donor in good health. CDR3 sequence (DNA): TGTGCCAGCAGTCCTCCTAGGGGGCGGGACGAGCAGTACTTC. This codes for CASSPPRGRDEQYF.